Described below is a single T cell receptor (beta chain) sequence and its context. Sequencing was performed with immunoSEQ multiplex PCR; in TCRdb, only in-frame clones are kept and a portion is missing. The profile covers tens of thousands of clones, with about nine tenths appearing a single time and 1.5% to 2% taken by the ten largest. The data stem from a study of blood T cell repertoires in COVID-19. The clonotype comes from a man aged 25 to 45 with acute or convalescent COVID-19. The sample consisted of peripheral blood.

The CDR3 protein is CASSHKNLQGYYGYTF. The DNA of the CDR3 is TGTGCCAGCAGCCACAAAAATTTACAGGGGTACTATGGCTACACCTTC. The chain is built from TRBV27 and TRBJ1-2; 7 bases agree with TRBD1. Germline trimming cut 6 bases from V and 3 bases from J; bases unmatched to any gene: 13. The CDR3 contains 16 residues. Germline V CDR1 and CDR2: MNHEY, SMNVEV (reference sequence).